This T cell receptor beta chain was observed in a study of blood T cell repertoires in COVID-19. This CDR3 is 15 amino acids long. CDR1 and CDR2 (germline): MNHEY, SVGEGT. The junction had 9 bases not matched to a gene; V was cut back by 6 bases and J by 2 bases. This clone was picked up one time. The assay was immunoSEQ multiplex PCR, and TCRdb's table has in-frame clones only and misses some. Among some 330,000 clones, 70% to 90% were seen once, and the ten largest hold roughly 4%. The genes are TRBV6-2 or TRBV6-3 and TRBJ1-2; 7 bases line up with TRBD1. The clonotype comes from a woman in her fifties or sixties with active or convalescent COVID-19. Sample: peripheral blood. The CDR3 region is CASSRHTGVNYGYTF. In DNA, the CDR3 is TGTGCCAGCAGCCGACATACAGGGGTCAACTATGGCTACACCTTC.